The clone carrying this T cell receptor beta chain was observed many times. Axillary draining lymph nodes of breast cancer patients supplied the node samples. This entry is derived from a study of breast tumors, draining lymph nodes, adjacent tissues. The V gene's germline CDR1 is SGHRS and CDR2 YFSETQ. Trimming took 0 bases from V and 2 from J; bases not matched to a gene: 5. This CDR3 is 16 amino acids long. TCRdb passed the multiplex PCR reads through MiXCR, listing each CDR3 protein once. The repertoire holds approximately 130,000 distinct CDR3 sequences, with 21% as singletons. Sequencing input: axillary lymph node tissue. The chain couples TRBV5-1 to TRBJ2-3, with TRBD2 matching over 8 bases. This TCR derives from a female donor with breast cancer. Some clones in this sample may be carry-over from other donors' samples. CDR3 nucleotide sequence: TGCGCCAGCAGCTTGGTCCCAGCGGGAGCCACAGATACGCAGTATTTT. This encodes CASSLVPAGATDTQYF.